These 29 T cell receptor beta chains were sequenced from one sample in a study of Ad26.COV2.S vaccination and SARS-CoV-2 variants. Here immunoSEQ multiplex PCR was the method, and the copy in TCRdb shows in-frame clones only, minus some. The repertoire consists of around 100,000 clones, with around three quarters occurring once and the leading ten covering 17%. The specimen comprised peripheral blood, sampled after recovery from COVID-19. The receptor set was obtained from a human donor who had recovered from COVID-19.

The chain links TRBV2 to TRBJ2-5; 7 bases map to TRBD2. This CDR3 spans 13 amino acids. The J segment lost 9 bases and the V segment lost 7 bases, leaving 11 bases of the junction unmatched. Germline CDR1 SNHLY, CDR2 FYNNEI. In DNA, the CDR3 is TGTGCCAGCATGGGCGGGGGAACCTCTCCCCAGTACTTC. Residues: CASMGGGTSPQYF.

The chain combines TRBV7-3 with TRBJ2-6; D gene ambiguous. The CDR3 is 16 residues long. The germline V gene has CDR1 SGHTA and CDR2 FQGTGA. Trimming left V 2 bases short and J 0 bases short, with 8 bases between. The CDR3 protein is CASSLDSGSGANVLTF. CDR3 sequence (DNA): TGTGCCAGCAGCTTAGATAGTGGCTCTGGGGCCAACGTCCTGACTTTC.

The rearrangement uses TRBV6-5 and TRBJ1-1; D unclear. This CDR3 is 15 amino acids long. Germline assignment: CDR1 MNHEY and CDR2 SVGAGI. V dropped 0 bases and J dropped 0 bases, with 8 bases sitting between them. CDR3 bases: TGTGCCAGCAGTTACTCGTTTGGGTTGAACACTGAAGCTTTCTTT. The encoded protein is CASSYSFGLNTEAFF.

This clone was recorded a few times. This chain links TRBV3-1 (or the pseudogene TRBV3-2) with TRBJ2-3; D is ambiguous. This CDR3 contains 16 residues. Looked up from germline, CDR1 is LGHDT and CDR2 is YNNKEL (reference sequence). Trimming took off 1 base at V and 1 base at J, with 12 bases between the two ends. CDR3 sequence: CASSQGSHLRTDTQYF. The CDR3 region has the DNA TGTGCCAGCAGCCAAGGTTCCCACTTACGCACAGATACGCAGTATTTT.

The genes are TRBV7-2 and TRBJ2-7; 9 bases fit TRBD1. The CDR3 has 13 amino acids. The junction had 8 bases not matched to a gene; V was cut back by 7 bases and J by 7 bases. Germline loops: CDR1 SGHTA, CDR2 FQGNSA. CDR3 sequence reads: CASTLGQGREQYF. As DNA, the CDR3 is TGTGCCAGCACTCTAGGACAGGGGAGAGAGCAGTACTTC.

This clone was counted once. The chain joins TRBV29-1 to TRBJ1-4; the D gene is possibly TRBD1 (5 bases). In germline, CDR1 is SQVTM, CDR2 ANQGSEA. The V end lost 2 bases, the J end lost 6 bases, and 13 bases lay between the germline ends. The CDR3 runs 14 residues. CDR3 region: CSVEQGLGDEKLFF. CDR3 DNA sequence: TGCAGCGTTGAACAGGGTCTAGGGGATGAAAAACTGTTTTTT.

The chain is built from TRBV19 and TRBJ1-1; tentatively, D is TRBD1 (6 bases). The CDR3 loop spans 17 amino acids. CDR1 and CDR2 from the germline V gene are LNHDA and SQIVND (reference sequence). Trimming took 2 bases from V and 1 from J, leaving 17 bases between them. The CDR3 loop reads CASSIIPTGRRNTEAFF. Here the CDR3 DNA reads TGTGCCAGTAGTATAATCCCGACAGGTCGTCGGAACACTGAAGCTTTCTTT.

Comments on this clone: Sequence at one end of the junction differs from germline and may be a read error. The chain's CDR3 is CASSEAGGGELFF. DNA of the CDR3: TGTGCCAGCAGCGAAGCGGGGGGTGGGGAGCTGTTTTTT. The chain employs TRBV2 and TRBJ2-2, with TRBD2 matching over 9 bases. The germline V gene encodes CDR1 SNHLY and CDR2 FYNNEI. The CDR3 is made up of 13 amino acids.

This clone has a handful of counts. This chain connects TRBV6-4 to TRBJ2-7; 8 bases align to TRBD1. Germline lookup yields CDR1 MRHNA and CDR2 SNTAGT. The CDR3 extends over 12 amino acids. The V segment lost 11 bases and the J segment 0 bases; nucleotides outside the gene matches: 3. The CDR3 here is CAGTGSSYEQYF. The CDR3 DNA follows: TGTGCCGGGACAGGTAGCTCCTACGAGCAGTACTTC.

J is TRBJ1-2 and V is TRBV6-5; D is uncertain. Germline-derived CDR1 and CDR2 are MNHEY and SVGAGI. With 0 bases removed from V and 4 bases from J, the gap between germline ends came to 12 bases. The CDR3 is 15 amino acids. CDR3 in amino acids: CASSYSGRPLYGYTF. In nucleotides, the CDR3 is TGTGCCAGCAGTTACTCTGGTAGGCCCCTCTATGGCTACACCTTC.

To note about this clone: Other DNA sequences in this specimen translate into the identical CDR3. The chain recombines TRBV5-6 with TRBJ1-2; D possibly corresponds to TRBD1 (5 bases). Per the germline V gene, CDR1 is SGHDT and CDR2 is YYEEEE. This CDR3 spans 16 amino acids. Trimming took 0 bases from V and 0 from J, leaving 12 bases between them. The CDR3 loop is CASSLVRGLANYGYTF. The DNA of the CDR3 is TGTGCCAGCAGCTTGGTTCGGGGACTCGCTAACTATGGCTACACCTTC.

In this sample, this clone turned up once. The rearrangement joins TRBV6-1 to TRBJ1-5; D gene ambiguous. The CDR3 contains 14 residues. The V and J ends lost 3 bases and 5 bases respectively, with 11 bases between them. Per germline, CDR1 MNHNS and CDR2 SASEGT. The CDR3 reads CASSDVPSDQPQHF. Written as DNA, the CDR3 is TGTGCCAGCAGTGATGTCCCGAGTGATCAGCCCCAGCATTTT.

The chain joins TRBV3-1 (or the pseudogene TRBV3-2) to TRBJ1-6; D is possibly TRBD1 (5 bases). V was shortened by 1 base and J by 6 bases, with 13 bases between the two germline ends. Germline V CDR1 and CDR2: LGHDT, YNNKEL (reference sequence). The CDR3 contains 16 residues. CDR3 protein: CASSQGIPGGNSPLHF. Written as DNA, the CDR3 is TGTGCCAGCAGCCAAGGAATACCGGGGGGTAATTCACCCCTCCACTTT.

This clone has just one count. The chain employs TRBV4-1 and TRBJ1-5, with D maybe TRBD1 (6 bases). The CDR3 totals 16 residues. The germline gives CDR1 MGHRA, CDR2 YSYEKL. V was clipped by 4 bases and J by 4 bases, with 17 bases between them. The CDR3 DNA follows: TGCGCCAGCAGCCTTGGCGACAGGCCGCTTAATCAGCCCCAGCATTTT. Its protein is CASSLGDRPLNQPQHF.

This clone was detected only a few times. This chain joins TRBV12-2 and TRBJ2-1; no check of the table's D call, TRBD1, against the DNA was made. TRBV12-2 is reported as a pseudogene. CDR3 length: 16 residues. The CDR3 sequence is CASRLGARGAYNEQFF. The CDR3 bases are TGTGCAAGTCGCTTAGGGGCCAGGGGGGCCTACAATGAGCAGTTCTTC.

This clone was counted once. The rearrangement links TRBV6-6 to TRBJ2-1, with D maybe TRBD1 (5 bases). There are 14 residues in the CDR3. Trimming took 0 bases from V and 10 from J, leaving 13 bases between them. Germline V gives CDR1 MNHNY, CDR2 SVGAGI (reference sequence). The CDR3 DNA is TGTGCCAGCAGTTACTCGTTCTCAGGGCTAGAGCAGTTCTTC. As protein: CASSYSFSGLEQFF.

The V and J genes are TRBV27 and TRBJ2-1; 10 bases are a match to TRBD2. Germline V gene data show CDR1 as MNHEY and CDR2 as SMNVEV (reference sequence). After removal of 6 bases from V and 7 bases from J, the junction contained 6 bases not matched to a gene. The CDR3 is 14 amino acids. The CDR3 sequence: CASRGIAGGNEQFF. For the CDR3, the DNA is TGTGCCAGCAGGGGCATAGCGGGGGGTAATGAGCAGTTCTTC.

This chain links TRBV3-1 (or the pseudogene TRBV3-2) with TRBJ1-2, with 9 bases that match TRBD1. Germline CDR1 is LGHDT and CDR2 is YNNKEL (reference sequence). The CDR3 runs 16 residues. V lost 1 base, J lost 3 bases, and 6 bases stayed unmatched. The CDR3 coding sequence is TGTGCCAGCAGCCAAGCGGAAACAGGGGGCGACTATGGCTACACCTTC. It is translated as CASSQAETGGDYGYTF.

J is TRBJ2-5 and V is TRBV21-1. TRBV21-1 is a pseudogene locus. The CDR3 length is 16 residues. The chain's CDR3 is CASSKVTGRVRETQYF. The CDR3 region has the DNA TGTGCCAGCAGCAAAGTGACAGGGAGGGTGAGAGAGACCCAGTACTTC.

This chain joins TRBV5-1 and TRBJ2-7; the match to TRBD1 covers 9 bases. The CDR3 covers 15 residues. Trimming removed 3 bases from V and 2 bases from J; junction bases left unmatched: 6. Germline CDR1 SGHRS, CDR2 YFSETQ. The CDR3 loop is CASSSGQGDPYEQYF. CDR3 nucleotide sequence: TGCGCCAGCAGCTCGGGACAGGGAGACCCCTACGAGCAGTACTTC. Based on the CDR3 plus reference TRBV5-1 and TRBJ2-7, the full variable domain is KAGVTQTPRYLIKTRGQQVTLSCSPISGHRSVSWYQQTPGQGLQFLFEYFSETQRNKGNFPGRFSGRQFSNSRSEMNVSTLELGDSALYLCASSSGQGDPYEQYFGPGTRLTVT.

This sequence joins TRBV6-1 and TRBJ1-6, with TRBD1 matching over 8 bases. The germline V gene encodes CDR1 MNHNS and CDR2 SASEGT. J was trimmed by 5 bases and V by 3 bases; bases with no gene match: 3. This CDR3 is built from 15 residues. DNA for the CDR3: TGTGCCAGCAGTGATCCACAGGGGGATAATTCACCCCTCCACTTT. Protein: CASSDPQGDNSPLHF.

This chain uses TRBV23-1 with TRBJ2-5; D is undetermined. TRBV23-1 is an ORF, with its function uncertain. The V end was cut by 6 bases, the J end by 2 bases, with 13 bases between. The CDR3 runs to 14 residues. CDR3 in amino acids: CASSQSSAQETQYF. The CDR3 coding sequence is TGCGCCAGCAGCCAGAGTTCCGCGCAAGAGACCCAGTACTTC.

The V gene is TRBV18, the J gene TRBJ2-2; 10 positions match TRBD1. The CDR3 is 16 residues long. CDR1 is KGHSH, CDR2 LQKENI, per germline. V shed 3 bases and J 3 bases; nucleotides not matched to a gene: 4. As DNA, the CDR3 is TGTGCCAGCTCACCTCCCGGGACAGGGGACACCGGGGAGCTGTTTTTT. Amino acid sequence: CASSPPGTGDTGELFF.

CDR3 DNA: TGTGCCAGAAGCTTGACCACCCTAGCCACAGCCCCTAATGAAAAACTGTTTTTT. It specifies CARSLTTLATAPNEKLFF. The V gene is TRBV5-3, the J gene TRBJ1-4; D unclear. TRBV5-3 is recorded as an ORF, its role being uncertain. V was shortened by 1 base and J by 3 bases, with 19 bases between the two germline ends. This CDR3 comprises 18 residues.

The rearrangement links TRBV7-3 to TRBJ2-2; TRBD2 agrees at 7 bases. Germline values: CDR1 SGHTA, CDR2 FQGTGA. The CDR3 contains 16 residues. The ends lost 0 bases at V and 5 bases at J; junction bases unmatched: 6. CDR3 nucleotide sequence: TGTGCCAGCAGCTTAACGGCAAGCGGGGTGACCGGGGAGCTGTTTTTT. Translated, it gives CASSLTASGVTGELFF.

The chain links TRBV3-1 (or the pseudogene TRBV3-2) to TRBJ1-1; TRBD1 agrees at 7 bases. The CDR3 totals 15 residues. The germline V gene has CDR1 LGHDT and CDR2 YNNKEL (reference sequence). V lost 7 bases to trimming and J lost 6 bases; unmatched junction nucleotides: 14. This chain's CDR3 is CASTWGRQGLAEAFF. The CDR3 DNA reads TGTGCCAGCACGTGGGGGAGACAGGGCTTGGCTGAAGCTTTCTTT.

This rearrangement joins TRBV28 to TRBJ1-1; TRBD1 might be the D (6 bases). Per germline, CDR1 MDHEN and CDR2 SYDVKM. Trimming cost V 5 bases and J 0 bases, with 13 bases left between them. The CDR3 is 15 amino acids. The CDR3, as DNA: TGTGCCAGCAGTCCCCAGGGGTGGGTGAACACTGAAGCTTTCTTT. Translated, it gives CASSPQGWVNTEAFF.

This chain joins TRBV5-1 and TRBJ1-1, with 7 bases fitting TRBD1. CDR3 size: 15 residues. The germline V gene has CDR1 SGHRS and CDR2 YFSETQ. The J segment lost 0 bases and the V segment lost 5 bases, leaving 7 bases of the junction unmatched. CDR3 sequence: CASRAGQAMNTEAFF. CDR3 nucleotides: TGCGCCAGCAGGGCAGGACAGGCGATGAACACTGAAGCTTTCTTT.

The table lists this clone with a few counts. The rearrangement links TRBV28 to TRBJ2-2; TRBD2 agrees at 10 bases. CDR1 and CDR2 from the germline V gene are MDHEN and SYDVKM. This CDR3 region has 13 residues. Trimming at V came to 6 bases and at J to 7 bases, leaving 2 bases not matched to a gene. CDR3 in DNA: TGTGCCAGCAGCCGGACTAGCGGCGGGGAGCTGTTTTTT. It encodes CASSRTSGGELFF.